This T cell receptor beta chain was documented in a study of T-cell reconstitution after alpha-beta-depleted transplantation in children. A library of TCRbeta sequences, prepared with unique molecular identifiers, was generated. TCRdb processed the PCR reads anew with MiXCR; each CDR3 protein has one entry. The sample carries approximately 510,000 distinct CDR3 sequences, around 17% recorded once. J was trimmed by 3 bases and V by 7 bases; bases with no gene match: 7. Germline V gene lookup returns CDR1 SGHRS and CDR2 YFSETQ. The CDR3 consists of 14 residues. The V gene is TRBV5-1, the J gene TRBJ2-3, with TRBD2 matching over 8 bases. The material was PBMCs from the stem cell graft donor, obtained from the stem cell graft. This sequence was found in a human donor who donated a stem cell graft to a child with acute lymphoblastic leukemia. CDR3 sequence reads: CASALLAETDTQYF. CDR3 in DNA: TGCGCCAGCGCCTTACTAGCGGAGACAGATACGCAGTATTTT.